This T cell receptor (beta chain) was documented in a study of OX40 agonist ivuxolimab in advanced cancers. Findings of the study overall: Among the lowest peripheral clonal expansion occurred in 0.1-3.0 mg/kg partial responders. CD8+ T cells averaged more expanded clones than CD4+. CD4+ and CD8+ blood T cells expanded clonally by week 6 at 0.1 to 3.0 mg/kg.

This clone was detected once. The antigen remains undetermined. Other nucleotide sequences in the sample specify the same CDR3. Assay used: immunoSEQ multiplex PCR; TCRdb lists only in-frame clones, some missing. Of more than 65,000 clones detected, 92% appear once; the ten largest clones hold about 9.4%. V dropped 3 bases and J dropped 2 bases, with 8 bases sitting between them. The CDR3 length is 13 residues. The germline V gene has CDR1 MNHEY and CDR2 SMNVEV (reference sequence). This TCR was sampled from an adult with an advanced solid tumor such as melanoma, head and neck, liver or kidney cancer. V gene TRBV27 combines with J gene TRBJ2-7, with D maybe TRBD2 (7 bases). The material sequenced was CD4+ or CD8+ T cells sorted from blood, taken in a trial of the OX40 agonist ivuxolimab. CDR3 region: CASSLGGPYEQYF. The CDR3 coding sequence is TGTGCCAGCAGTTTGGGGGGGCCCTACGAGCAGTACTTC.